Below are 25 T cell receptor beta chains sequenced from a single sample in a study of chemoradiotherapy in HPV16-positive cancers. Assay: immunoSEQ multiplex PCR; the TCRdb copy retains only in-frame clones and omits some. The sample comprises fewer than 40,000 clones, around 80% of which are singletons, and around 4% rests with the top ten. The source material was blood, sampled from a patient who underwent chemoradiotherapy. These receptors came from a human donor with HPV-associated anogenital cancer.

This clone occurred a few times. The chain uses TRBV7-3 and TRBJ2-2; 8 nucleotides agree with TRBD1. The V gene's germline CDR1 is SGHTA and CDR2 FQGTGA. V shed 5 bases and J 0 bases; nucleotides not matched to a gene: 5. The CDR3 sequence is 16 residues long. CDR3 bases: TGTGCCAGCAGCCCCCAGGGGGCCTCGAACACCGGGGAGCTGTTTTTT. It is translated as CASSPQGASNTGELFF.

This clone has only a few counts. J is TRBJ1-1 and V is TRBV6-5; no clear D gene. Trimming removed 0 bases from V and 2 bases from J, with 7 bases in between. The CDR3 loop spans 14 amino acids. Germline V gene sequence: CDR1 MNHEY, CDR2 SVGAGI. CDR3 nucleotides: TGTGCCAGCAGTTACTCGGAGGAAAACACTGAAGCTTTCTTT. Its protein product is CASSYSEENTEAFF.

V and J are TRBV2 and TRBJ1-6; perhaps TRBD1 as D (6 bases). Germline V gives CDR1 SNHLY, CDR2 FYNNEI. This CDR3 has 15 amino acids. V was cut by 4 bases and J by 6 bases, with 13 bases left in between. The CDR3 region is CASSAQGGGNSPLHF. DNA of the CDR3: TGTGCCAGCAGTGCACAGGGTGGAGGTAATTCACCCCTCCACTTT.

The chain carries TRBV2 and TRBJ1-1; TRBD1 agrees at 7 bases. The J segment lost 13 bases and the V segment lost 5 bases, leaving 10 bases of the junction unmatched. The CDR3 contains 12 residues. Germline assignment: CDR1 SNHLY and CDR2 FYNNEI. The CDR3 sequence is CASSQTGTVCFF. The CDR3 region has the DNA TGTGCCAGCAGTCAAACCGGGACAGTTTGTTTCTTT.

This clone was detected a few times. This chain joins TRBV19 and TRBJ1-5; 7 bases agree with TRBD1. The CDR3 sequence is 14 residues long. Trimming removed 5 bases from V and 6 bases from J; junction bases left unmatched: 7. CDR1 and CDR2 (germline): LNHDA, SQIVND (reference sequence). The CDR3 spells CASSLDRDPQPQHF. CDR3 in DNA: TGTGCCAGTAGTCTTGACAGGGATCCTCAGCCCCAGCATTTT.

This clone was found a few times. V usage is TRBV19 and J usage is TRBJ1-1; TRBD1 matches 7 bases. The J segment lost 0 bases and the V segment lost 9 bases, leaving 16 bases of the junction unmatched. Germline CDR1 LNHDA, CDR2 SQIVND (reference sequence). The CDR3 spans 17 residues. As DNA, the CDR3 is TGTGCCAGCCGTGACCCCTTGACAGGGACCATGAACACTGAAGCTTTCTTT. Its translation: CASRDPLTGTMNTEAFF.

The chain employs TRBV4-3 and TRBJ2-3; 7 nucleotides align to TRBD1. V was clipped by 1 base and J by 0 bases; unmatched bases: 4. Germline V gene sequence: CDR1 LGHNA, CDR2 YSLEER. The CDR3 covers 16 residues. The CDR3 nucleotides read TGCGCCAGCAGCCAAGGGACAGGATCTAGCACAGATACGCAGTATTTT. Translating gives CASSQGTGSSTDTQYF.

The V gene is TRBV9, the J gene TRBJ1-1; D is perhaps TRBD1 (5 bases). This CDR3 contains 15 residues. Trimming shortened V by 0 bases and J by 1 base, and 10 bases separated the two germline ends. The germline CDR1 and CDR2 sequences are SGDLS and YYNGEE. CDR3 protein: CASSVGLGGNTEAFF. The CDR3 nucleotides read TGTGCCAGCAGCGTAGGCTTGGGGGGGAACACTGAAGCTTTCTTT.

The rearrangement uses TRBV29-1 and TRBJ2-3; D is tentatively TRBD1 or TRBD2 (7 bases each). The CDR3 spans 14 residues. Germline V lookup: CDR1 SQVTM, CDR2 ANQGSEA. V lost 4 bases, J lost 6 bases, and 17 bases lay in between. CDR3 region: CSVGYGQGGDTQYF. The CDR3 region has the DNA TGCAGCGTTGGGTACGGCCAGGGGGGGGATACGCAGTATTTT.

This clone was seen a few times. The DNA for the CDR3 is TGTGCCAGTAGAGTATACACCGGGGAGCTGTTTTTT. This sequence encodes CASRVYTGELFF. The chain carries TRBV19 and TRBJ2-2; D not resolved. CDR1 LNHDA and CDR2 SQIVND come from the germline V gene (reference sequence). V lost 6 bases and J 3 bases, leaving 5 bases between the germline ends. This CDR3 has 12 amino acids.

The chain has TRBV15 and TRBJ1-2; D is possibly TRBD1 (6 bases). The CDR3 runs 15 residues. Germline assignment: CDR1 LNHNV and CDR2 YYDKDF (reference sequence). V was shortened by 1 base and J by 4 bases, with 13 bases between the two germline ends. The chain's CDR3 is CATSRGGGTVYGYTF. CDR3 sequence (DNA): TGTGCCACCAGCAGAGGCGGGGGCACGGTCTATGGCTACACCTTC.

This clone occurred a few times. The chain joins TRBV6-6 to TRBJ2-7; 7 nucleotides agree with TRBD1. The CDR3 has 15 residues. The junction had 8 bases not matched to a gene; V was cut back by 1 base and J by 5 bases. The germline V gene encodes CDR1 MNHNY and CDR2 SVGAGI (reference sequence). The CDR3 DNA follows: TGTGCCAGCAGTTACTTGCCAGGGGGAAGCGACGAGCAGTACTTC. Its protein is CASSYLPGGSDEQYF.

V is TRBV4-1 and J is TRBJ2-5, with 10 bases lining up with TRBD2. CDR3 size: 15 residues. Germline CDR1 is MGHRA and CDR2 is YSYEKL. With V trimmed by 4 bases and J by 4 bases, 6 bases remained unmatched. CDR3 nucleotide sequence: TGCGCCAGCAGCCCCGGTCCTAGCGGGGGAGAGACCCAGTACTTC. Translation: CASSPGPSGGETQYF.

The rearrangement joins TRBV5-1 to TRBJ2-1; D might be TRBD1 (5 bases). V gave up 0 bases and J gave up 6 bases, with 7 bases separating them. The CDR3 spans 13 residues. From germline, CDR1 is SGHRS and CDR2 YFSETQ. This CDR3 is CASSLVQGNEQFF. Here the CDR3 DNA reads TGCGCCAGCAGCTTGGTGCAGGGCAATGAGCAGTTCTTC.

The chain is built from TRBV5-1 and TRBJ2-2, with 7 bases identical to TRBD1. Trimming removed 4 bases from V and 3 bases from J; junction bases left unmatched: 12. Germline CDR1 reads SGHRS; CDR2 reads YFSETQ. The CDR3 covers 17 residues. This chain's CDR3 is CASSARGTATYTGELFF. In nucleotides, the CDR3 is TGCGCCAGCAGCGCGCGAGGGACAGCAACTTACACCGGGGAGCTGTTTTTT.

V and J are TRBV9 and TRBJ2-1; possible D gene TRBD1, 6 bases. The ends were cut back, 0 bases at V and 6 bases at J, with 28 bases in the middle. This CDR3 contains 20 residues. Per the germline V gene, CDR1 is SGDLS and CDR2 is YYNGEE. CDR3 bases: TGTGCCAGCAGCGTAGGTGGTAGTTGGACAGCCGCCCAACCCATCAATGAGCAGTTCTTC. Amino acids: CASSVGGSWTAAQPINEQFF.

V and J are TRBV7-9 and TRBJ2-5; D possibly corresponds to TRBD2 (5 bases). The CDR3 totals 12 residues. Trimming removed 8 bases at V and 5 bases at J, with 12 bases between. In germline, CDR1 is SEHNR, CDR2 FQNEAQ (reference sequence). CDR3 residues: CASRVGGETQYF. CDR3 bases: TGTGCCAGCCGAGTGGGCGGGGAGACCCAGTACTTC.

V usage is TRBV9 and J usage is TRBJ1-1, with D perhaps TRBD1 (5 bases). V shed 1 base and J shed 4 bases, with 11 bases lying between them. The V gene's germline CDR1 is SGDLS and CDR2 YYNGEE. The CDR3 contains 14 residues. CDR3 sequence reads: CASSVIGGATEAFF. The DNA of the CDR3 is TGTGCCAGCAGCGTAATCGGGGGAGCCACTGAAGCTTTCTTT.

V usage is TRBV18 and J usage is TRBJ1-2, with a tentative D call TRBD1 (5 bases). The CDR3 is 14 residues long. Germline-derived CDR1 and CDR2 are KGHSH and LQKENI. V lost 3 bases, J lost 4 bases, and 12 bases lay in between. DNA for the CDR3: TGTGCCAGCTCACCTCAGGGCGGTACCTATGGCTACACCTTC. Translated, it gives CASSPQGGTYGYTF.

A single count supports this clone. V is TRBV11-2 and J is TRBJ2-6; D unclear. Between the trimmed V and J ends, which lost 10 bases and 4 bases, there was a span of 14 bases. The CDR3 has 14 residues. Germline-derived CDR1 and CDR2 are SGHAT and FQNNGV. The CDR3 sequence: CAIRTLAGANVLTF. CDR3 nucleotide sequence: TGTGCCATCCGCACCCTGGCAGGGGCCAACGTCCTGACTTTC.

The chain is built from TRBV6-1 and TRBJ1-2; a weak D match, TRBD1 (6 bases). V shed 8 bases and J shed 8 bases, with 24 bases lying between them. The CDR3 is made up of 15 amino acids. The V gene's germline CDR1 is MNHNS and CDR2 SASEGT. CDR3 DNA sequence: TGTGCCAGCCCGAACCGCCTAGGGGGGAGTTACGGCTACACCTTC. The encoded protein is CASPNRLGGSYGYTF.

The CDR3 sequence: CASSHTVGRAQYF. CDR3 nucleotides: TGTGCCAGCAGCCACACAGTGGGTCGAGCGCAGTATTTT. This chain links TRBV7-6 with TRBJ2-3; D not resolved. CDR3 length: 13 amino acids. Germline CDR1 reads SGHVS; CDR2 reads FNYEAQ. V was pared by 5 bases and J by 10 bases, with 16 bases between. The variable domain in full, completed from reference TRBV7-6 and TRBJ2-3, reads GAGVSQSPRYKVTKRGQDVALRCDPISGHVSLYWYRQALGQGPEFLTYFNYEAQQDKSGLPNDRFSAERPEGSISTLTIQRTEQRDSAMYRCASSHTVGRAQYFGPGTRLTVL.

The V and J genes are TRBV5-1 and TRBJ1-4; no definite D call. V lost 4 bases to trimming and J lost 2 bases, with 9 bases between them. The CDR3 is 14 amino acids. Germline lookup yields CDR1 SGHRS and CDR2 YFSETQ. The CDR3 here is CASSEGITNEKLFF. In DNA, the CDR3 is TGCGCCAGCAGCGAGGGAATTACTAATGAAAAACTGTTTTTT.

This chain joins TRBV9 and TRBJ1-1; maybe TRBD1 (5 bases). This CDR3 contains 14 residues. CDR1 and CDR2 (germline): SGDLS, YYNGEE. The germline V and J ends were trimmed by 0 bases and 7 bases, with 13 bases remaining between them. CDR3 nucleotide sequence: TGTGCCAGCAGCGTAGTAGGTAGGGGTAATGAAGCTTTCTTT. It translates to CASSVVGRGNEAFF.

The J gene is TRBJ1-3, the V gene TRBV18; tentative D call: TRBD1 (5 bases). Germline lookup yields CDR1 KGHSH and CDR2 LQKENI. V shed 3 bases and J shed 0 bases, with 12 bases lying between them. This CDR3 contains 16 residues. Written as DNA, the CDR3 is TGTGCCAGCTCACCGGCGACAGCGTCCTCTGGAAACACCATATATTTT. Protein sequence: CASSPATASSGNTIYF.